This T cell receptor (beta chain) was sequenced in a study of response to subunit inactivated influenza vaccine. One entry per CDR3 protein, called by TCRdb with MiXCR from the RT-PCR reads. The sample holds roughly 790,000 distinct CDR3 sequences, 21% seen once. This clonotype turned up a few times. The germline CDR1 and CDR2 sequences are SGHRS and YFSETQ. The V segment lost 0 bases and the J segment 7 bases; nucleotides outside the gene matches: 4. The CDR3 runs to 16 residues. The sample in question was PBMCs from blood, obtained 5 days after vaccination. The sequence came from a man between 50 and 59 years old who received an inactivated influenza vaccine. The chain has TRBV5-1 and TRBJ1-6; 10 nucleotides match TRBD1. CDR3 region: CASSLEPGQGNSPLHF. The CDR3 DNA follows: TGCGCCAGCAGCTTGGAGCCGGGACAGGGGAATTCACCCCTCCACTTT.